The entry below gives a single T cell receptor (beta chain) sequence along with its context. The target antigen is unknown. These data belong to a study of siplizumab effects on memory and regulatory T cells. General study points: Siplizumab produced a significant drop in alloreactive sequences attributable to unstimulated CD4+ memory cells.

Only in-frame clones appear in the TCRdb table, and some are missing; sequencing was by immunoSEQ multiplex PCR. The profile shows some 100,000 clones, 85% to 95% of them singletons. This receptor was identified in a human donor in good health. The sequencing input was non-Treg CD4+ T cells sorted from blood.

The CDR3 DNA is TGTGCCAGCAGTTGGAGAGACAGGGCTGCCTACGAGCAGTACTTC. This translates into CASSWRDRAAYEQYF. V usage is TRBV27 and J usage is TRBJ2-7; TRBD1 agrees at 7 bases. Germline V CDR1 and CDR2: MNHEY, SMNVEV (reference sequence). The CDR3 extends over 15 amino acids. The trim removed 4 bases at V and 2 bases at J, leaving 8 bases unmatched.